This T cell receptor beta chain appears in the sequencing data of a study of Ad26.COV2.S vaccination and SARS-CoV-2 variants. Study-level findings and limits: Vaccinated individuals (as opposed to placebo recipients) had higher spike-specific TCR breadth. From the TCR breadth and depth analyses, total T cell responses may have been underestimated.

Treatment: roughly 20 received Ad26.COV2.S at low or high dose, single or two shots; about 5 received placebo; per-sample allocation not given. Samples were taken on day 63 after the first vaccine or placebo injection. An adult donor aged 18-55 years was enrolled in Boston. Assay used: immunoSEQ multiplex PCR; TCRdb lists only in-frame clones, some missing. The data hold around 450,000 clones, with approximately 89% observed a single time. The germline V and J ends were trimmed by 4 bases and 0 bases, with 11 bases remaining between them. The CDR3 has 15 amino acids. Germline-derived CDR1 and CDR2 are SGHNT and YYREEE (reference sequence). Only one count was recorded for this clone. The antigen is undetermined.

This clonotype was sampled from a person aged 18 to 65 who received the Ad26.COV2.S COVID-19 vaccine or a placebo. This specimen consisted of peripheral blood, obtained in a trial of Ad26.COV2.S vaccine versus placebo. The chain is built from TRBV5-4 and TRBJ2-4, with D possibly being TRBD1 (5 bases). The chain's CDR3 is CASSHLGLAKNIQYF. In DNA, the CDR3 is TGTGCCAGCAGCCACCTGGGGCTAGCCAAAAACATTCAGTACTTC.